A single sample gave rise to the 6 T cell receptor beta chains below, sequenced in a study of shared clonotypes between healthy human individuals. The data were produced by immunoSEQ multiplex PCR, yet TCRdb's version contains in-frame clones alone and is incomplete. Seen here are approximately 2.4 million clones, approximately 94% observed once, and the top ten hold about 0.13%. Sequenced: naive CD4+ T cells sorted from blood. The subset denotes: CD45RA+ positively selected. Every receptor here comes from a man aged 18 to 30 in good health.

The rearrangement links TRBV13 to TRBJ2-2; 10 nucleotides agree with TRBD2. V shed 5 bases, J shed 5 bases, and the junction held 11 bases outside the gene matches. Germline CDR1 reads PRHDT; CDR2 reads FYEKMQ (reference sequence). The CDR3 runs 17 residues. In nucleotides, the CDR3 is TGTGCCAGCAGCGAAACTAGCGGGACACCAAATACCGGGGAGCTGTTTTTT. Translating gives CASSETSGTPNTGELFF.

As to this clone: The sample holds other DNA sequences that translate to the same CDR3. J is TRBJ2-7 and V is TRBV6-1, with 9 positions matching TRBD1. Germline V lookup: CDR1 MNHNS, CDR2 SASEGT. CDR3 size: 15 residues. V was clipped by 5 bases and J by 5 bases; unmatched bases: 10. The CDR3 is CASSSPGQGVNEQYF. The CDR3 DNA sequence: TGTGCCAGCAGTTCCCCGGGACAGGGCGTCAACGAGCAGTACTTC.

Notes on this clone: The same CDR3 also results from other DNA sequences found in this sample. V and J are TRBV11-3 and TRBJ2-5, with D possibly matching TRBD2 (5 bases). The CDR3 loop spans 14 amino acids. The germline V gene has CDR1 SGHNT and CDR2 YENEEA. V dropped 4 bases and J dropped 2 bases, with 11 bases sitting between them. DNA for the CDR3: TGTGCCAGCAGCTCCCGGGATAAACAAGAGACCCAGTACTTC. Translated, it gives CASSSRDKQETQYF. Together with reference TRBV11-3 and TRBJ2-5, the CDR3 gives the full variable domain: EAGVVQSPRYKIIEKKQPVAFWCNPISGHNTLYWYLQNLGQGPELLIRYENEEAVDDSQLPKDRFSAERLKGVDSTLKIQPAELGDSAVYLCASSSRDKQETQYFGPGTRLLVL.

CDR3 sequence: CASSEAPGANGYTF. The DNA for the CDR3 is TGTGCCAGCAGTGAAGCTCCGGGGGCCAATGGCTACACCTTC. The V and J genes are TRBV2 and TRBJ1-2, with D possibly TRBD1 on 6 matching bases. The CDR3 is 14 amino acids. V lost 0 bases to trimming and J lost 6 bases, with 11 bases between them. Germline CDR1 is SNHLY and CDR2 is FYNNEI.

CDR3 DNA: TGCGCCAGCAGCCCCCAGACGGGCCCCTACGAGCAGTACTTC. Encoded protein: CASSPQTGPYEQYF. The chain combines TRBV5-1 with TRBJ2-7; D is unresolved. Trimming removed 4 bases from V and 2 bases from J, with 13 bases in between. The CDR3 runs 14 residues. The germline V gene has CDR1 SGHRS and CDR2 YFSETQ.

The chain recombines TRBV7-2 with TRBJ1-5, with D possibly TRBD1 on 5 matching bases. Trimming stripped 5 bases from V and 5 bases from J, with 13 bases between. The CDR3 extends over 14 amino acids. Per the germline V gene, CDR1 is SGHTA and CDR2 is FQGNSA. The CDR3 protein is CASSTRTGDQPQHF. The CDR3 nucleotides are TGTGCCAGCAGCACCAGGACGGGGGATCAGCCCCAGCATTTT. The full variable domain, rest sourced from reference TRBV7-2 and TRBJ1-5, is GAGVSQSPSNKVTEKGKDVELRCDPISGHTALYWYRQSLGQGLEFLIYFQGNSAPDKSGLPSDRFSAERTGGSVSTLTIQRTQQEDSAVYLCASSTRTGDQPQHFGDGTRLSIL.